This T cell receptor (beta chain) was captured by sequencing in a study of blood T cell repertoires in COVID-19. The CDR3 runs 13 residues. CDR1 and CDR2 from the germline V gene are SGHAT and FQNNGV. Trimming took 2 bases from V and 3 from J; bases not matched to a gene: 1. Produced via immunoSEQ multiplex PCR; TCRdb's table is partial and in-frame only. The sample holds 95,000 to 150,000 clones, just over 70% seen once. Specimen: peripheral blood. This chain connects TRBV11-2 to TRBJ2-7; 7 bases are shared with TRBD1. The clonotype comes from a human donor with acute or convalescent COVID-19. The donor label of this sample is uncertain. The CDR3 DNA is TGTGCCAGCAGCTTACGGACAGGCTACGAGCAGTACGTC. Amino acids: CASSLRTGYEQYV.